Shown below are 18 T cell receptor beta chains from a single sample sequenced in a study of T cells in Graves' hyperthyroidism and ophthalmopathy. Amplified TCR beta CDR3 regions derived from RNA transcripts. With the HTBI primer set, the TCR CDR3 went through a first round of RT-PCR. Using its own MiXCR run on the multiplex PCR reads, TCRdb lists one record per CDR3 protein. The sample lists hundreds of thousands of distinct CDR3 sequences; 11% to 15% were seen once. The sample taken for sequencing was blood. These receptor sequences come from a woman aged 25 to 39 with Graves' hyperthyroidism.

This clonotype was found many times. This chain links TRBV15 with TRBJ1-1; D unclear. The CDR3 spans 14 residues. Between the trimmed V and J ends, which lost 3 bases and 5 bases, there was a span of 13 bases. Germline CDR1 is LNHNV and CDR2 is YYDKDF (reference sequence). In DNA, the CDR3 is TGTGCCACCAGCAGTTATCCGACGCGTACTGAAGCTTTCTTT. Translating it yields CATSSYPTRTEAFF.

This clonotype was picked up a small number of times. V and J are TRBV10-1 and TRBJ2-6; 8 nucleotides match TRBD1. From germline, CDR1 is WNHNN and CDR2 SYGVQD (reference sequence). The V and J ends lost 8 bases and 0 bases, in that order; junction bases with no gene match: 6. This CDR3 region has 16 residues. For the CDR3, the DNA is TGCGCCAGCGCGGGACAGGATATCTCTGGGGCCAACGTCCTGACTTTC. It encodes CASAGQDISGANVLTF.

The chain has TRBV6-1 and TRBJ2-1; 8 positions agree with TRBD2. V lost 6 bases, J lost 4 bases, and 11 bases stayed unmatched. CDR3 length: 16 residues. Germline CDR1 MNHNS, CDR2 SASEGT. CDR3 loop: CASSRKAGASYNEQFF. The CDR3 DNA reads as TGTGCCAGCAGCCGAAAAGCGGGAGCCTCATACAATGAGCAGTTCTTC.

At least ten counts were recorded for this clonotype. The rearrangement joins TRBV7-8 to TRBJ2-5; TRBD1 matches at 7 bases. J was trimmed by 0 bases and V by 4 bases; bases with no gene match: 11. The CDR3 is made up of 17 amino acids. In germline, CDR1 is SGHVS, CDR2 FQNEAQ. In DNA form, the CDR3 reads TGTGCCAGCAGCTCCGGGACAGCCCTGTCGTACCAAGAGACCCAGTACTTC. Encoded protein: CASSSGTALSYQETQYF.

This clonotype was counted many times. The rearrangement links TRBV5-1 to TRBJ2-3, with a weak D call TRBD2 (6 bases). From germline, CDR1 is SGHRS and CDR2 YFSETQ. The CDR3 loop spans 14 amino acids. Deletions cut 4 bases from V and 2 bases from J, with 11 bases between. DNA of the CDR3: TGCGCCAGCAGCAGCGGGTTGTCCACAGATACGCAGTATTTT. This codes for CASSSGLSTDTQYF.

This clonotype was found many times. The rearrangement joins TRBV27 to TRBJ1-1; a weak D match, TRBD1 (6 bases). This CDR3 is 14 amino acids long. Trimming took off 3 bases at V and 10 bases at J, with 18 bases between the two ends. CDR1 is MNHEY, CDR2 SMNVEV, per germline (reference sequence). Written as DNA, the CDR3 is TGTGCCAGCAGTTTGAGGGGGGGGACCTTCGGAGCTTTCTTT. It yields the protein CASSLRGGTFGAFF.

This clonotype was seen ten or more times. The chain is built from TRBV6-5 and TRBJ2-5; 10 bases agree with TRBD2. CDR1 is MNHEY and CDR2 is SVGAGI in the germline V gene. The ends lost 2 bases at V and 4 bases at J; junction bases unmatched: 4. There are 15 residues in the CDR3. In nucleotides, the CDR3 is TGTGCCAGCAGTTACGATACTAGCGGGACAGAGACCCAGTACTTC. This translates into CASSYDTSGTETQYF.

The CDR3 DNA reads TGTGCCAGCAGCCCCTTGGACAGGGGCTACGAGCAGTACTTC. Its translation: CASSPLDRGYEQYF. The chain links TRBV3-1 to TRBJ2-7; 9 nucleotides match TRBD1. Germline trimming cut 4 bases from V and 3 bases from J; bases unmatched to any gene: 4. The CDR3 is 14 amino acids. Germline CDR1 reads LGHDT; CDR2 reads YNNKEL (reference sequence).

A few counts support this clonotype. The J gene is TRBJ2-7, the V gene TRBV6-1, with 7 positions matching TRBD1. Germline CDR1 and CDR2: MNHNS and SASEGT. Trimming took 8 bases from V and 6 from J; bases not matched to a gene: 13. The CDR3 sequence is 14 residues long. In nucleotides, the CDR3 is TGTGCCAGCGGACTCGGGACAGAACTTCGCGAGCAGTACTTC. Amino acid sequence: CASGLGTELREQYF.

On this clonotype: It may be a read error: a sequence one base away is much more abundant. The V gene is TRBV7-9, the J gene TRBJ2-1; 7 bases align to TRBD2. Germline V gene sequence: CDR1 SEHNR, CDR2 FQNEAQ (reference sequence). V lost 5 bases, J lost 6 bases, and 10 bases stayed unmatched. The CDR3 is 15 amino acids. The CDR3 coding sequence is TGTGCCAGCAGCCGTCCGACCGGGACTATCAATGAGCAGTTCTTC. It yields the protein CASSRPTGTINEQFF.

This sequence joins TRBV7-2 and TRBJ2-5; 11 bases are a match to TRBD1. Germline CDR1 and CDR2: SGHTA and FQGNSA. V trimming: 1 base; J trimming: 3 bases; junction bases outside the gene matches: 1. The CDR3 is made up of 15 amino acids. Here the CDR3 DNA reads TGTGCCAGCAGCTTAGGGGACAGGGGGAAAGAGACCCAGTACTTC. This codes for CASSLGDRGKETQYF.

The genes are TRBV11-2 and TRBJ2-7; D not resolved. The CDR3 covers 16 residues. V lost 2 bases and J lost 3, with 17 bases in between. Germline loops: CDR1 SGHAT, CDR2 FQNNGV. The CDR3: CASSLIADTYYYEQYF. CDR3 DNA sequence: TGTGCCAGCAGCTTAATCGCCGATACGTATTACTACGAGCAGTACTTC.

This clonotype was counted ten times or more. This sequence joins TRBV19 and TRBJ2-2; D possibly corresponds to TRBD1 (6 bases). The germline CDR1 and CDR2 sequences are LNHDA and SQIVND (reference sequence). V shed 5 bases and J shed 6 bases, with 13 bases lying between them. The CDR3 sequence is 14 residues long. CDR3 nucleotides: TGTGCCAGTAGTTTACAGGGAAGGGCCGGGGAGCTGTTTTTT. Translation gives CASSLQGRAGELFF.

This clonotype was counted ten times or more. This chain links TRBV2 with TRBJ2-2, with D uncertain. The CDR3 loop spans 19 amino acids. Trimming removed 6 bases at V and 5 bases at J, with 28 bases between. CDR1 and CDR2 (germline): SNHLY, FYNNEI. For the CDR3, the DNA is TGTGCCAGCAGCCGAAACACTCCCGCCCAAGGAGTTGGGACCGGGGAGCTGTTTTTT. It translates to CASSRNTPAQGVGTGELFF.

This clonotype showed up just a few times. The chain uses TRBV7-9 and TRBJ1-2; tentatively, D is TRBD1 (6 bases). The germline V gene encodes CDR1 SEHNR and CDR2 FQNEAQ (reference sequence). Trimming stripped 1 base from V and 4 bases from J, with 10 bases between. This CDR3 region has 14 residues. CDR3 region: CASSLGGGGYGYTF. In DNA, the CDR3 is TGTGCCAGCAGCTTAGGTGGAGGGGGCTATGGCTACACCTTC.

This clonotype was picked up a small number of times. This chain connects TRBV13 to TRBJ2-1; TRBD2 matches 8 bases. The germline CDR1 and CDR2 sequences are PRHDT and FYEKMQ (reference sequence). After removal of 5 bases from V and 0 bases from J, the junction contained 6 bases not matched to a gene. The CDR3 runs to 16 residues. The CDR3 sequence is CASSADGRASYNEQFF. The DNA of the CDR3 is TGTGCCAGCAGCGCCGACGGGAGGGCCTCCTACAATGAGCAGTTCTTC.

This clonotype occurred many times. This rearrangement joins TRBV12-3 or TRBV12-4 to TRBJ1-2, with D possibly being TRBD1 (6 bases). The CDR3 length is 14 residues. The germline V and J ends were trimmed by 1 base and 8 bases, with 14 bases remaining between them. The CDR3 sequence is CASSLGTVFGGYTF. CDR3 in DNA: TGTGCCAGCAGTTTAGGGACAGTGTTCGGCGGCTACACCTTC.

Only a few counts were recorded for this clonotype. The CDR3 is CASSLLGLAATDTQYF. The CDR3 DNA is TGTGCCAGCAGCTTATTGGGACTAGCGGCCACAGATACGCAGTATTTT. This chain links TRBV7-9 with TRBJ2-3, with 11 bases aligning to TRBD2. From germline, CDR1 is SEHNR and CDR2 FQNEAQ (reference sequence). The V gene end was trimmed by 2 bases and the J gene end by 2 bases; junction bases not matched to a gene: 3. The CDR3 contains 16 residues.